This T cell receptor (beta chain) comes out of a study of blood T cell repertoires in COVID-19. Turning to the study itself: PBMCs, B-cell-depleted T cells, or T cells provided the cDNA or gDNA that made up the material.

V was clipped by 1 base and J by 6 bases, with 15 bases between them. The germline CDR1 and CDR2 sequences are LGHDT and YNNKEL (reference sequence). The CDR3 runs 15 residues. Using immunoSEQ multiplex PCR, the repertoire was profiled, and TCRdb retains in-frame clones only, with some absent. The data show about 300,000 clones, with roughly 89% seen just once and less than 2% held by the top ten. While infection was still active, Seattle patients were enrolled and then followed longitudinally. The sequencing sample was made of peripheral blood. The sequence derives from a woman aged 30 to 39 with COVID-19, enrolled during active disease. The rearrangement links TRBV3-1 (or the pseudogene TRBV3-2) to TRBJ1-2, with D perhaps TRBD1 (6 bases). The CDR3 DNA sequence: TGTGCCAGCAGCCAAGGCAGGGGAAAGGAGAATGGCTACACCTTC. Translated: CASSQGRGKENGYTF.